This T cell receptor (beta chain) was captured by sequencing in a study of T-cell memory formation after mild COVID-19. This clonotype appeared a few times. Antigen unknown. Findings of the study overall: Contracting clones, day 15 to 85, had balanced CD4/CD8, and later expanders favored CD4+.

V gave up 6 bases and J gave up 6 bases, with 11 bases separating them. CDR3 length: 12 amino acids. CDR1 is SGHVS, CDR2 FQNEAQ, per germline. Constant-segment primers served in 5'RACE that generated TCR alpha and TCR beta cDNA libraries bearing sample barcodes and UMIs. Using its own MiXCR run on the 5' RACE reads, TCRdb lists one record per CDR3 protein. This table holds a few hundred thousand distinct CDR3 sequences, roughly 15% found once. The origin of this receptor is a young man who had mild COVID-19 (a few samples of this study predate the infection). Cell type and time point are not known. The J gene is TRBJ1-1, the V gene TRBV7-8; D is uncertain. The specimen was PBMCs or a T cell subset sorted from them (not recorded which). The CDR3 coding sequence is TGTGCCAGCAGTGAAGGGCTCCCTGAAGCTTTCTTT. Translating it yields CASSEGLPEAFF.